The 28 T cell receptor beta chains given below trace back to one sample, sequenced in a study of T cells and Merkel cell carcinoma outcomes. Using immunoSEQ multiplex PCR, the repertoire was profiled, and TCRdb retains in-frame clones only, with some absent. The sample carries 5,500 to 7,500 clones, about nine tenths recorded once. The sequenced material came from tumor tissue from Merkel cell carcinoma. The receptors originated from a human donor with Merkel cell carcinoma.

V usage is TRBV13 and J usage is TRBJ1-1; D gene unclear. Deletions cut 5 bases from V and 1 base from J, with 14 bases between. Germline loops: CDR1 PRHDT, CDR2 FYEKMQ (reference sequence). The CDR3 consists of 15 residues. CDR3 loop: CASSPTLNKNTEAFF. The CDR3 nucleotides read TGTGCCAGCAGCCCCACCTTAAACAAGAACACTGAAGCTTTCTTT. Supplemented by reference TRBV13 and TRBJ1-1, the full variable domain reads AAGVIQSPRHLIKEKRETATLKCYPIPRHDTVYWYQQGPGQDPQFLISFYEKMQSDKGSIPDRFSAQQFSDYHSELNMSSLELGDSALYFCASSPTLNKNTEAFFGQGTRLTVV.

J is TRBJ2-2 and V is TRBV5-4, with D maybe TRBD1 (5 bases). The CDR3 spans 14 residues. Deletions cut 7 bases from V and 5 bases from J, with 15 bases between. Germline lookup yields CDR1 SGHNT and CDR2 YYREEE (reference sequence). The CDR3 DNA sequence: TGTGCCAGCTCGTACAGTTCAGGGACCGGGGAGCTGTTTTTT. This encodes CASSYSSGTGELFF.

This rearrangement joins TRBV5-1 to TRBJ2-2, with D unresolved. The CDR3 contains 12 residues. Germline lookup yields CDR1 SGHRS and CDR2 YFSETQ. Trimming removed 0 bases from V and 6 bases from J, with 3 bases in between. This chain's CDR3 is CASSLESGELFF. CDR3 bases: TGCGCCAGCAGCTTGGAGTCCGGGGAGCTGTTTTTT.

The genes are TRBV4-3 and TRBJ2-5; perhaps TRBD2 as D (6 bases). The ends were cut back, 4 bases at V and 0 bases at J, with 15 bases in the middle. The CDR3 has 16 amino acids. The germline V gene has CDR1 LGHNA and CDR2 YSLEER. CDR3 amino acids: CASSLGGGWYQETQYF. CDR3 bases: TGCGCCAGCAGCCTTGGGGGAGGCTGGTACCAAGAGACCCAGTACTTC.

V usage is TRBV29-1 and J usage is TRBJ2-5; D not certain. The CDR3 covers 10 residues. Trimming cost V 5 bases and J 4 bases, with 5 bases left between them. Per the germline V gene, CDR1 is SQVTM and CDR2 is ANQGSEA. CDR3 sequence reads: CSVKLETQYF. CDR3 sequence (DNA): TGCAGCGTTAAATTAGAGACCCAGTACTTC. The entire variable domain, with the rest obtained from reference TRBV29-1 and TRBJ2-5, is as follows: SAVISQKPSRDICQRGTSLTIQCQVDSQVTMMFWYRQQPGQSLTLIATANQGSEATYESGFVIDKFPISRPNLTFSTLTVSNMSPEDSSIYLCSVKLETQYFGPGTRLLVL.

V and J are TRBV11-2 and TRBJ1-4; D not resolved. The CDR3 sequence is 15 residues long. With 2 bases removed from V and 1 base from J, the gap between germline ends came to 8 bases. Per germline, CDR1 SGHAT and CDR2 FQNNGV. The CDR3 DNA is TGTGCCAGCAGCTTATTAGGAAGAACTAATGAAAAACTGTTTTTT. Its protein is CASSLLGRTNEKLFF.

The gene calls are TRBV19 and TRBJ1-6; 7 bases line up with TRBD1. Germline-derived CDR1 and CDR2 are LNHDA and SQIVND (reference sequence). The J segment lost 9 bases and the V segment lost 6 bases, leaving 8 bases of the junction unmatched. This CDR3 has 14 amino acids. Here the CDR3 DNA reads TGTGCCAGTAGCCAAGGGACAGTCGTTTCACCCCTCCACTTT. It specifies CASSQGTVVSPLHF.

This clone was counted once. J is TRBJ2-3 and V is TRBV7-9; D gene uncertain. The germline V gene has CDR1 SEHNR and CDR2 FQNEAQ (reference sequence). The germline V and J ends were trimmed by 7 bases and 2 bases, with 16 bases remaining between them. This CDR3 region has 15 residues. The CDR3 bases are TGTGCCAGCACCTACGGAACCTCTTACACAGATACGCAGTATTTT. It codes for CASTYGTSYTDTQYF. Using reference TRBV7-9 and TRBJ2-3 for the parts outside the CDR3, the full variable domain is DTGVSQNPRHKITKRGQNVTFRCDPISEHNRLYWYRQTLGQGPEFLTYFQNEAQLEKSRLLSDRFSAERPKGSFSTLEIQRTEQGDSAMYLCASTYGTSYTDTQYFGPGTRLTVL.

V and J are TRBV29-1 and TRBJ1-1; 8 bases agree with TRBD1. Trimming at V came to 7 bases and at J to 9 bases, leaving 13 bases not matched to a gene. Per germline, CDR1 SQVTM and CDR2 ANQGSEA. This CDR3 has 13 amino acids. CDR3 DNA: TGCAGCGCCACCGGGACAGGAACACCCAAAGCTTTCTTT. Translated, it gives CSATGTGTPKAFF.

The rearrangement joins TRBV18 to TRBJ1-2, with 9 positions matching TRBD1. This CDR3 is built from 15 residues. J lost 5 bases, V lost 5 bases, and 9 bases had no gene match. The germline V gene has CDR1 KGHSH and CDR2 LQKENI. CDR3 DNA: TGTGCCAGCTCAACTCCGGACAGGGGTCCTTATGGCTACACCTTC. Translation gives CASSTPDRGPYGYTF. Based on the CDR3 plus reference TRBV18 and TRBJ1-2, the full variable domain is NAGVMQNPRHLVRRRGQEARLRCSPMKGHSHVYWYRQLPEEGLKFMVYLQKENIIDESGMPKERFSAEFPKEGPSILRIQQVVRGDSAAYFCASSTPDRGPYGYTFGSGTRLTVV.

About this clone: Other nucleotide sequences in the sample specify the same CDR3. The V and J genes are TRBV18 and TRBJ2-1, with D maybe TRBD1 (6 bases). Germline-derived CDR1 and CDR2 are KGHSH and LQKENI. CDR3 length: 16 amino acids. Between the trimmed V and J ends, which lost 0 bases and 0 bases, there was a span of 9 bases. The CDR3: CASSPPGGSSYNEQFF. CDR3 bases: TGTGCCAGCTCACCACCAGGGGGTAGCTCCTACAATGAGCAGTTCTTC.

V gene TRBV5-1 combines with J gene TRBJ2-7; 10 bases are a match to TRBD1. CDR1 is SGHRS and CDR2 is YFSETQ in the germline V gene. V gave up 0 bases and J gave up 6 bases; unmatched junction bases: 3. The CDR3 contains 14 residues. CDR3 in amino acids: CASSLDGTGVEQYV. Here the CDR3 DNA reads TGCGCCAGCAGCTTGGATGGGACAGGGGTCGAGCAGTACGTC.

The V call is TRBV7-9, the J call TRBJ1-1; tentative D call: TRBD1 (6 bases). This CDR3 comprises 15 residues. Germline V CDR1 and CDR2: SEHNR, FQNEAQ (reference sequence). The V end lost 6 bases, the J end lost 3 bases, and 17 bases lay between the germline ends. For the CDR3, the DNA is TGTGCCAGCAGGCCAAAACACAGGGTTGACACTGAAGCTTTCTTT. Translating gives CASRPKHRVDTEAFF.

This chain joins TRBV6-6 and TRBJ1-5; no firm D call. The V gene's germline CDR1 is MNHNY and CDR2 SVGAGI (reference sequence). With 2 bases removed from V and 7 bases from J, the gap between germline ends came to 6 bases. This CDR3 spans 12 amino acids. The CDR3 DNA sequence: TGTGCCAGCAGTTACGCCTCCCAGCCCCAGCATTTT. Residues: CASSYASQPQHF.

V gene TRBV7-9 combines with J gene TRBJ2-6; no reliable D call. Trimming pared 1 base from V and 0 bases from J, leaving 16 bases between. CDR3 size: 19 residues. Per the germline V gene, CDR1 is SEHNR and CDR2 is FQNEAQ (reference sequence). This CDR3 reads CASSLGEYGRFSGANVLTF. The CDR3 coding sequence is TGTGCCAGCAGCTTAGGAGAGTACGGGCGGTTCTCTGGGGCCAACGTCCTGACTTTC.

The chain recombines TRBV4-2 with TRBJ2-1; D perhaps matches TRBD2 (6 bases). The ends were cut back, 3 bases at V and 1 base at J, with 16 bases in the middle. CDR1 and CDR2 from the germline V gene are LGHNA and YNFKEQ. The length of the CDR3 is 17 residues. The CDR3 here is CASSHEGMEGSYNEQFF. Here the CDR3 DNA reads TGTGCCAGCAGCCATGAGGGGATGGAGGGTTCCTACAATGAGCAGTTCTTC.

Only one count was recorded for this clone. The chain couples TRBV18 to TRBJ1-1, with 7 bases matching TRBD1. V lost 2 bases to trimming and J lost 6 bases; unmatched junction nucleotides: 6. The CDR3 has 14 amino acids. CDR1 KGHSH and CDR2 LQKENI come from the germline V gene. The CDR3 protein is CASSPGGTAPEAFF. The CDR3 DNA reads TGTGCCAGCTCACCAGGGGGGACAGCTCCTGAAGCTTTCTTT.

The V and J genes are TRBV4-2 and TRBJ2-1; 14 bases are shared with TRBD2. V trimming: 2 bases; J trimming: 6 bases; junction bases outside the gene matches: 6. Germline lookup yields CDR1 LGHNA and CDR2 YNFKEQ. CDR3 length equals 17 residues. Written as DNA, the CDR3 is TGTGCCAGCAGCCAACCCGGGACTAGCGGGGGTTCCAATGAGCAGTTCTTC. Residues: CASSQPGTSGGSNEQFF.

The chain links TRBV18 to TRBJ1-3; no reliable D call. The CDR3 covers 14 residues. Germline CDR1 and CDR2: KGHSH and LQKENI. V was pared by 2 bases and J by 4 bases, with 9 bases between. The CDR3 sequence: CASSPAQLGNTIYF. CDR3 sequence (DNA): TGTGCCAGCTCACCAGCACAGCTAGGAAACACCATATATTTT.

The rearrangement joins TRBV30 to TRBJ1-5; no definite D call. CDR3 size: 13 residues. Germline CDR1 and CDR2: GTSNPN and SVGIG (reference sequence). V dropped 0 bases and J dropped 6 bases, with 9 bases sitting between them. In DNA, the CDR3 is TGTGCCTGGAGTGTCCGGGGAGGTCAGCCCCAGCATTTT. Translating it yields CAWSVRGGQPQHF.

The chain carries TRBV4-2 and TRBJ1-1, with a tentative D call TRBD1 (5 bases). V was cut by 4 bases and J by 5 bases, with 11 bases left in between. The V gene's germline CDR1 is LGHNA and CDR2 YNFKEQ. The CDR3 is 13 residues long. CDR3 sequence (DNA): TGTGCCAGCAGCCTCCAGGCAGGGACTGAAGCTTTCTTT. Amino acid sequence: CASSLQAGTEAFF.

This chain uses TRBV18 with TRBJ2-5; D possibly corresponds to TRBD1 (6 bases). The CDR3 sequence is 13 residues long. Trimming left V 6 bases short and J 5 bases short, with 13 bases between. The V gene's germline CDR1 is KGHSH and CDR2 LQKENI. CDR3 in DNA: TGTGCCAGCTCCCAGGGGTTCCAGGAGACCCAGTACTTC. It specifies CASSQGFQETQYF.

This sequence joins TRBV9 and TRBJ1-1; 11 nucleotides align to TRBD1. J lost 4 bases, V lost 2 bases, and 7 bases had no gene match. Germline CDR1 SGDLS, CDR2 YYNGEE. The CDR3 covers 16 residues. CDR3 nucleotides: TGTGCCAGCAGCGTCGGACAGGGGGCAGGAAGCACTGAAGCTTTCTTT. This encodes CASSVGQGAGSTEAFF.

This chain connects TRBV7-3 to TRBJ2-3, with 8 bases aligning to TRBD2. With 1 base clipped from V and 0 bases from J, the junction kept 3 bases outside the gene matches. This CDR3 is built from 16 residues. The germline V gene encodes CDR1 SGHTA and CDR2 FQGTGA. The CDR3 loop reads CASSLMASGSTDTQYF. The CDR3 bases are TGTGCCAGCAGCTTAATGGCTAGCGGGAGCACAGATACGCAGTATTTT.

The chain employs TRBV7-2 and TRBJ2-1, with D possibly being TRBD1 (5 bases). The CDR3 is made up of 15 amino acids. Trimming removed 5 bases at V and 1 base at J, with 12 bases between. Germline loops: CDR1 SGHTA, CDR2 FQGNSA. CDR3 in DNA: TGTGCCAGCAGCCGTGTGGGGCGGTCCTACAATGAGCAGTTCTTC. It encodes CASSRVGRSYNEQFF. The variable domain in full, completed from reference TRBV7-2 and TRBJ2-1, reads GAGVSQSPSNKVTEKGKDVELRCDPISGHTALYWYRQSLGQGLEFLIYFQGNSAPDKSGLPSDRFSAERTGGSVSTLTIQRTQQEDSAVYLCASSRVGRSYNEQFFGPGTRLTVL.

This rearrangement joins TRBV5-1 to TRBJ2-5; D remains ambiguous. Trimming took 3 bases from V and 7 from J, leaving 22 bases between them. The CDR3 contains 16 residues. In germline, CDR1 is SGHRS, CDR2 YFSETQ. Written as DNA, the CDR3 is TGCGCCAGCAGCTCAGGCGACACACGGGCGCAGGTGACCCAGTACTTC. It specifies CASSSGDTRAQVTQYF.

V and J are TRBV9 and TRBJ2-6; D is perhaps TRBD1 (6 bases). CDR3 length: 18 amino acids. In germline, CDR1 is SGDLS, CDR2 YYNGEE. Trimming shortened V by 7 bases and J by 0 bases, and 20 bases separated the two germline ends. CDR3 protein: CASSADDRYSSGANVLTF. CDR3 DNA: TGTGCCAGCTCCGCCGACGACAGGTACTCCTCTGGGGCCAACGTCCTGACTTTC.

This clone was counted between two and nine times. The chain has TRBV11-1 and TRBJ2-1; D is perhaps TRBD1 (6 bases). This CDR3 comprises 13 residues. Trimming removed 5 bases at V and 12 bases at J, with 17 bases between. Germline-derived CDR1 and CDR2 are SGHAT and FQDESV (reference sequence). Here the CDR3 DNA reads TGTGCCAGCAGCGTAAAACAGGGCTTGGTGCAGTTCTTC. Its protein product is CASSVKQGLVQFF.